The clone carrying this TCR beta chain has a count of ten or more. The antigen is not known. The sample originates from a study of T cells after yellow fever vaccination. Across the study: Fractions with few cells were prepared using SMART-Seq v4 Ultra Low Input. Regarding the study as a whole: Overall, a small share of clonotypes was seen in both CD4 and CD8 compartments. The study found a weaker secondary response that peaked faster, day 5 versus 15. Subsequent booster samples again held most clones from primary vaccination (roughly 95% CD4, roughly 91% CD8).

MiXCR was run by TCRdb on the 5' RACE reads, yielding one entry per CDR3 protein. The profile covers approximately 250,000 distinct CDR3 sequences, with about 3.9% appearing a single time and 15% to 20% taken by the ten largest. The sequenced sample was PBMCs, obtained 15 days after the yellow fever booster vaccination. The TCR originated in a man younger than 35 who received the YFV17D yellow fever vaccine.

The CDR3 region has the DNA TGTGCCAGCCGTCCTAGCGGGGGCACAGATACGCAGTATTTT. This gives the protein CASRPSGGTDTQYF. The V gene is TRBV18, the J gene TRBJ2-3; TRBD2 aligns across 9 bases. The length of the CDR3 is 14 residues. Losses at the gene ends were 8 bases for V and 1 base for J; bases not matched to a gene: 4. The germline CDR1 and CDR2 sequences are KGHSH and LQKENI.